The 10 T cell receptor beta chains given below trace back to one sample, sequenced in a study of siplizumab effects on memory and regulatory T cells. Produced via immunoSEQ multiplex PCR; TCRdb's table is partial and in-frame only. The table has some 7,000 clones, 60% to 75% seen once. Sequences were obtained from effector memory CD8+ T cells sorted from blood. Indicated subset: unstimulated CD8+ effector memory T cells. These receptors were collected from a human donor in good health.

The chain has TRBV6-5 and TRBJ1-2, with a possible D match to TRBD1 (5 bases). The CDR3 has 15 residues. Between the trimmed V and J ends, which lost 8 bases and 8 bases, there was a span of 24 bases. CDR1 and CDR2 (germline): MNHEY, SVGAGI. The CDR3 reads CASRPTRGGGFGYTF. The CDR3 bases are TGTGCCAGCCGCCCAACCCGGGGGGGAGGTTTCGGCTACACCTTC.

V usage is TRBV4-2 and J usage is TRBJ1-3; D is ambiguous. The CDR3 contains 15 residues. V was trimmed by 4 bases and J by 6 bases, leaving 16 bases between them. Germline V gene sequence: CDR1 LGHNA, CDR2 YNFKEQ. CDR3 DNA sequence: TGTGCCAGCAGCCCCCCAAGTTGGCGAGCAAACACCATATATTTT. Residues: CASSPPSWRANTIYF.

This clone was detected once. V is TRBV4-3 and J is TRBJ1-5; D not resolved. Between the trimmed V and J ends, which lost 0 bases and 5 bases, there was a span of 11 bases. The CDR3 extends over 15 amino acids. Germline-derived CDR1 and CDR2 are LGHNA and YSLEER. CDR3 sequence: CASSQDATNHQPQHF. CDR3 nucleotides: TGCGCCAGCAGCCAAGATGCGACAAATCATCAGCCCCAGCATTTT.

The chain is built from TRBV19 and TRBJ2-7, with 7 bases lining up with TRBD2. There are 13 residues in the CDR3. CDR1 LNHDA and CDR2 SQIVND come from the germline V gene (reference sequence). V was clipped by 3 bases and J by 5 bases; unmatched bases: 4. DNA of the CDR3: TGTGCCAGTAGTATTGGCGGGAGCGACGAGCAGTACTTC. Translated: CASSIGGSDEQYF. The whole variable domain, remainder taken from reference TRBV19 and TRBJ2-7, is DGGITQSPKYLFRKEGQNVTLSCEQNLNHDAMYWYRQDPGQGLRLIYYSQIVNDFQKGDIAEGYSVSREKKESFPLTVTSAQKNPTAFYLCASSIGGSDEQYFGPGTRLTVT.

This clone has more than one count but fewer than ten. The chain couples TRBV27 to TRBJ2-1; 9 bases are a match to TRBD2. V shed 5 bases and J 7 bases; nucleotides not matched to a gene: 12. The CDR3 is 16 amino acids. Per the germline V gene, CDR1 is MNHEY and CDR2 is SMNVEV (reference sequence). This chain's CDR3 is CASSPRVAGATNEQFF. Here the CDR3 DNA reads TGTGCCAGCAGTCCACGGGTAGCGGGAGCGACGAATGAGCAGTTCTTC.

The rearrangement links TRBV10-3 to TRBJ1-5; D not certain. V lost 2 bases and J 0 bases, leaving 8 bases between the germline ends. Germline CDR1 ENHRY, CDR2 SYGVKD. This CDR3 is 15 amino acids long. The CDR3 DNA follows: TGTGCCATCAGTGAGCCCGGAAATAGCAATCAGCCCCAGCATTTT. Protein product: CAISEPGNSNQPQHF.

This chain links TRBV11-1 with TRBJ1-2, with D unresolved. The CDR3 totals 14 residues. Between the trimmed V and J ends, which lost 4 bases and 0 bases, there was a span of 9 bases. The germline V gene has CDR1 SGHAT and CDR2 FQDESV (reference sequence). CDR3 in amino acids: CASSSAGANYGYTF. DNA of the CDR3: TGTGCCAGCAGCTCCGCGGGAGCTAACTATGGCTACACCTTC.

Notes on this clone: The sample holds other DNA sequences that translate to the same CDR3. V is TRBV5-6 and J is TRBJ2-7; no clear D. CDR1 and CDR2 from the germline V gene are SGHDT and YYEEEE. Between the trimmed V and J ends, which lost 1 base and 1 base, there was a span of 6 bases. There are 13 residues in the CDR3. The CDR3 protein is CASSLYNSYEQYF. For the CDR3, the DNA is TGTGCCAGCAGCTTGTACAATTCCTACGAGCAGTACTTC.

V is TRBV11-2 and J is TRBJ2-1; possibly TRBD2 for D (6 bases). V shed 1 base and J shed 2 bases, with 9 bases lying between them. CDR1 and CDR2 (germline): SGHAT, FQNNGV. There are 15 residues in the CDR3. CDR3 sequence: CASSLGVAAYNEQFF. The CDR3 nucleotides read TGTGCCAGCAGCTTAGGAGTAGCGGCCTACAATGAGCAGTTCTTC.

The CDR3 DNA follows: TGTGCCAGCAGTCCGACCGGACAGTACAATGAGCAGTTCTTC. This sequence encodes CASSPTGQYNEQFF. V is TRBV27 and J is TRBJ2-1; D is perhaps TRBD1 (6 bases). CDR1 is MNHEY, CDR2 SMNVEV, per germline (reference sequence). This CDR3 spans 14 amino acids. With 5 bases removed from V and 4 bases from J, the gap between germline ends came to 12 bases.